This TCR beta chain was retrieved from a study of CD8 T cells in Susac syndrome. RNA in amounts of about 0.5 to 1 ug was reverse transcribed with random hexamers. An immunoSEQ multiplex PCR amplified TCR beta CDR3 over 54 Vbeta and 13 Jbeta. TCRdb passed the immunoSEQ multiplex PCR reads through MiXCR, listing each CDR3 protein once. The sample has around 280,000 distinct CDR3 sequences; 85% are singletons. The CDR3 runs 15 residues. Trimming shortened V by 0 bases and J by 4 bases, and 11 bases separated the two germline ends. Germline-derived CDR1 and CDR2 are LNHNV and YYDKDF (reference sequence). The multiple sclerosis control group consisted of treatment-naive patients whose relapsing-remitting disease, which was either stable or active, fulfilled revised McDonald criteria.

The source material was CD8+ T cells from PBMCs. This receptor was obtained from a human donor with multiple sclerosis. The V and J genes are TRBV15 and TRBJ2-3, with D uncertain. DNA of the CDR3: TGTGCCACCAGCAGAGACTGGTCAGAGGCAGATACGCAGTATTTT. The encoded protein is CATSRDWSEADTQYF.